This TCR beta chain is drawn from a study of vaccination effects on CD4 cells after COVID-19. Turning to this clone: Its antigen is still unknown.

Profiling relied on immunoSEQ multiplex PCR, and the TCRdb table lists in-frame clones only, not all of them. The table shows 20,000 to 30,000 clones, with almost 80% occurring only once. Per the germline V gene, CDR1 is KGHSH and CDR2 is LQKENI. The V end was cut by 1 base, the J end by 3 bases, with 7 bases between. This CDR3 is 14 amino acids long. Ahead of sequencing, the ViraFEST assay grew antigen-specific CD4+ T cells using viral peptide pools. Upon completion of about ten days in culture, CD4+ T cells were isolated. The vaccine given was either BNT162b2 or mRNA-1273, in two doses. Specimen: CD4+ T cells from PBMCs cultured with SARS-CoV-2 spike peptides, collected after COVID-19 vaccination. The TCR comes from a human donor who received a COVID-19 vaccine. Some clones in this sample may be carry-over from other donors' samples. The V and J genes are TRBV18 and TRBJ2-1; D is ambiguous. CDR3 DNA: TGTGCCAGCTCACCACTGGGTCTCTACAATGAGCAGTTCTTC. It specifies CASSPLGLYNEQFF.